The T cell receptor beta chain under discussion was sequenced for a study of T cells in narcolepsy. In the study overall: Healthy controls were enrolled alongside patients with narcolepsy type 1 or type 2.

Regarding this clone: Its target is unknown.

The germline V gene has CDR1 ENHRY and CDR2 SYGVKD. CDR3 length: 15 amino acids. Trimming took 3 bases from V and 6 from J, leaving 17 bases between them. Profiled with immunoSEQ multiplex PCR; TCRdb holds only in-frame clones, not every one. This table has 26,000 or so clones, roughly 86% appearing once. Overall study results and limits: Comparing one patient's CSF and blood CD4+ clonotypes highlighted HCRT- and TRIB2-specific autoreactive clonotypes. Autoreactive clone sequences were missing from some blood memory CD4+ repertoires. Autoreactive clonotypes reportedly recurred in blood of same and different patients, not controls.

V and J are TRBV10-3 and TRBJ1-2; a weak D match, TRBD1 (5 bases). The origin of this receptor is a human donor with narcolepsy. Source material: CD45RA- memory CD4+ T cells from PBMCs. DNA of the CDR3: TGTGCCATCAGTGAATCGAGGACACCCGCAGATGGCTACACCTTC. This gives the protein CAISESRTPADGYTF.